The 16 T cell receptor beta chains given below trace back to one sample, sequenced in a study of T cells in Graves' hyperthyroidism and ophthalmopathy. The investigators amplified TCR beta CDR3 regions from RNA transcripts. HTBI primers were used for first-round RT-PCR of the TCR CDR3. Using its own MiXCR run on the multiplex PCR reads, TCRdb lists one record per CDR3 protein. The sample shows fewer than 600,000 distinct CDR3 sequences, around 15% of them seen only once. The specimen sequenced was blood. Source of these receptors: a middle-aged woman with Graves' hyperthyroidism.

The sample holds many counts of this clonotype. V gene TRBV9 combines with J gene TRBJ2-7; tentatively, D is TRBD1 or TRBD2 (6 bases each). The ends were cut back, 0 bases at V and 7 bases at J, with 11 bases in the middle. CDR1 is SGDLS and CDR2 is YYNGEE in the germline V gene. The CDR3 runs 13 residues. The CDR3, as DNA: TGTGCCAGCAGCGTAGCTACAGGGAGGGAGCAGTACTTC. It yields the protein CASSVATGREQYF. The entire variable domain, with the rest obtained from reference TRBV9 and TRBJ2-7, is as follows: DSGVTQTPKHLITATGQRVTLRCSPRSGDLSVYWYQQSLDQGLQFLIQYYNGEERAKGNILERFSAQQFPDLHSELNLSSLELGDSALYFCASSVATGREQYFGPGTRLTVT.

This clonotype was counted ten times or more. The gene calls are TRBV5-8 and TRBJ1-1, with D perhaps TRBD1 (5 bases). Germline CDR1 reads SGHTS; CDR2 reads YDEGEE. The ends were cut back, 0 bases at V and 1 base at J, with 13 bases in the middle. This CDR3 contains 16 residues. The CDR3 region is CASSLVQARSNTEAFF. The CDR3 DNA reads as TGTGCCAGCAGCTTGGTACAGGCCCGCTCGAACACTGAAGCTTTCTTT.

This clonotype was counted between two and nine times. The J gene is TRBJ1-1, the V gene TRBV19; maybe TRBD1 (5 bases). Trimming removed 7 bases from V and 0 bases from J, with 12 bases in between. CDR3 length: 14 amino acids. Germline V gene data show CDR1 as LNHDA and CDR2 as SQIVND (reference sequence). In nucleotides, the CDR3 is TGTGCCAGTACAAGGAGACAGATGAACACTGAAGCTTTCTTT. It codes for CASTRRQMNTEAFF.

The chain employs TRBV6-1 and TRBJ2-5; TRBD2 agrees at 12 bases. CDR3 length: 16 residues. Per germline, CDR1 MNHNS and CDR2 SASEGT. V trimming: 6 bases; J trimming: 4 bases; junction bases outside the gene matches: 9. The CDR3 sequence: CASRPLAGGPSETQYF. The CDR3 bases are TGTGCCAGCAGGCCCCTAGCGGGAGGGCCATCAGAGACCCAGTACTTC.

With respect to this clonotype: This clone may be a read error of a much larger clone one base away. V and J are TRBV10-2 and TRBJ1-5; D not certain. Germline V gene sequence: CDR1 WSHSY, CDR2 SAAADI. Trimming removed 4 bases from V and 6 bases from J, with 13 bases in between. The CDR3 totals 14 residues. CDR3 in amino acids: CASSGSNRAQPQHF. The DNA of the CDR3 is TGCGCCAGCAGTGGGTCTAATCGGGCTCAGCCCCAGCATTTT.

In this sample, this clonotype turned up many times. The chain carries TRBV30 and TRBJ2-3; weak D call: TRBD1 (6 bases). V was trimmed by 5 bases and J by 2 bases, leaving 8 bases between them. The CDR3 is 12 amino acids. Germline V CDR1 and CDR2: GTSNPN, SVGIG (reference sequence). CDR3 nucleotide sequence: TGTGCCTGGGGGGGCCTCACAGATACGCAGTATTTT. This sequence encodes CAWGGLTDTQYF.

This clonotype was picked up many times. The V call is TRBV5-1, the J call TRBJ2-1; D gene uncertain. V gave up 4 bases and J gave up 0 bases, with 17 bases separating them. This CDR3 has 17 amino acids. In germline, CDR1 is SGHRS, CDR2 YFSETQ. The CDR3 sequence: CASSPIPHSFSYNEQFF. CDR3 bases: TGCGCCAGCAGCCCAATACCTCACTCCTTCTCCTACAATGAGCAGTTCTTC.

This clonotype was seen at least ten times. This chain uses TRBV3-1 with TRBJ2-3, with D perhaps matching TRBD2 (6 bases). The CDR3 contains 16 residues. Between the trimmed V and J ends, which lost 3 bases and 2 bases, there was a span of 15 bases. CDR1 is LGHDT, CDR2 YNNKEL, per germline (reference sequence). CDR3 sequence (DNA): TGTGCCAGCAGCCAGACCCGGGAGCCCCCCACAGATACGCAGTATTTT. It translates to CASSQTREPPTDTQYF.

This clonotype was counted only a few times. The V call is TRBV4-1, the J call TRBJ2-7; D assignment may be TRBD1 or TRBD2 (5 bases each). CDR1 MGHRA and CDR2 YSYEKL come from the germline V gene. The CDR3 is 18 residues long. With 0 bases removed from V and 0 bases from J, the gap between germline ends came to 18 bases. Here the CDR3 reads CASSQEFPERGVSYEQYF. As DNA, the CDR3 is TGCGCCAGCAGCCAAGAGTTCCCTGAGAGGGGAGTCTCCTACGAGCAGTACTTC.

The chain employs TRBV5-6 and TRBJ2-7; 9 nucleotides match TRBD2. Germline V gene data show CDR1 as SGHDT and CDR2 as YYEEEE. V dropped 0 bases and J dropped 7; count of bases not matched to a gene: 8. The CDR3 length is 15 residues. The CDR3 loop reads CASSLGRLAANEQYF. CDR3 coding DNA: TGTGCCAGCAGCTTGGGAAGACTAGCGGCCAATGAGCAGTACTTC.

This clonotype was observed a few times. V usage is TRBV30 and J usage is TRBJ2-6; D not certain. The CDR3 runs 16 residues. The V end lost 1 base, the J end lost 0 bases, and 10 bases lay between the germline ends. Germline values: CDR1 GTSNPN, CDR2 SVGIG (reference sequence). The CDR3 sequence is CAWSAYLTSGANVLTF. CDR3 DNA sequence: TGTGCCTGGAGTGCGTATCTTACCTCTGGGGCCAACGTCCTGACTTTC. The whole variable domain, filled in from reference TRBV30 and TRBJ2-6, reads SQTIHQWPATLVQPVGSPLSLECTVEGTSNPNLYWYRQAAGRGLQLLFYSVGIGQISSEVPQNLSASRPQDRQFILSSKKLLLSDSGFYLCAWSAYLTSGANVLTFGAGSRLTVL.

This clonotype was seen at least ten times. This chain links TRBV9 with TRBJ2-5; D gene unclear. There are 15 residues in the CDR3. V lost 0 bases and J lost 5, with 14 bases in between. Germline V lookup: CDR1 SGDLS, CDR2 YYNGEE. The CDR3 DNA sequence: TGTGCCAGCAGCGTAGTCGGCCAGGCGGCGGAGACCCAGTACTTC. Translating it yields CASSVVGQAAETQYF.

The sample holds many counts of this clonotype. This sequence joins TRBV5-1 and TRBJ1-4, with 10 bases aligning to TRBD1. The germline V gene encodes CDR1 SGHRS and CDR2 YFSETQ. The CDR3 is made up of 15 amino acids. With V trimmed by 4 bases and J by 3 bases, 3 bases remained unmatched. The CDR3 bases are TGCGCCAGCAGCCAAGGACAGGGGGCTAATGAAAAACTGTTTTTT. Amino acids: CASSQGQGANEKLFF. Based on the CDR3 plus reference TRBV5-1 and TRBJ1-4, the full variable domain is KAGVTQTPRYLIKTRGQQVTLSCSPISGHRSVSWYQQTPGQGLQFLFEYFSETQRNKGNFPGRFSGRQFSNSRSEMNVSTLELGDSALYLCASSQGQGANEKLFFGSGTQLSVL.

This clonotype was counted many times. The J gene is TRBJ2-7, the V gene TRBV2; 7 nucleotides align to TRBD2. The germline CDR1 and CDR2 sequences are SNHLY and FYNNEI. After removal of 2 bases from V and 4 bases from J, the junction contained 8 bases not matched to a gene. The CDR3 length is 15 residues. The CDR3 nucleotides are TGTGCCAGCAGTGAAAACCTAGCGGAAGGGTACGAGCAGTACTTC. Translation gives CASSENLAEGYEQYF.

This clonotype was detected many times. Here the CDR3 reads CASSLGSRYNEQFF. CDR3 bases: TGTGCCAGCAGCTTAGGTTCGCGGTACAATGAGCAGTTCTTC. This sequence joins TRBV7-2 and TRBJ2-1; D not resolved. Germline loops: CDR1 SGHTA, CDR2 FQGNSA. The length of the CDR3 is 14 residues. V lost 1 base, J lost 4 bases, and 8 bases lay in between.

This clonotype was recorded many times. The J gene is TRBJ1-5, the V gene TRBV4-1, with a possible D match to TRBD1 (5 bases). Germline assignment: CDR1 MGHRA and CDR2 YSYEKL. This CDR3 has 14 amino acids. The V end lost 0 bases, the J end lost 6 bases, and 9 bases lay between the germline ends. The CDR3 nucleotides are TGCGCCAGCAGCCAAGAAGGGCAGGGTCAGCCCCAGCATTTT. It codes for CASSQEGQGQPQHF.